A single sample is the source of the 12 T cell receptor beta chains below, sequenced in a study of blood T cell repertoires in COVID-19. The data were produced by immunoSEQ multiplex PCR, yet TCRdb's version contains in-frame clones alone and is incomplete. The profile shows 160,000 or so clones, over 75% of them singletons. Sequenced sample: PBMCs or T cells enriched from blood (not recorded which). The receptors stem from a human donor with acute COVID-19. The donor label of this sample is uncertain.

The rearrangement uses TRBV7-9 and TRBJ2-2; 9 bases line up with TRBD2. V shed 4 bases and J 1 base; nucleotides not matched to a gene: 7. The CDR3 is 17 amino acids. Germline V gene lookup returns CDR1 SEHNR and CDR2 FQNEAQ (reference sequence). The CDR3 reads CASSSIILAGNTGELFF. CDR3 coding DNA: TGTGCCAGCAGCTCGATTATACTAGCGGGGAACACCGGGGAGCTGTTTTTT.

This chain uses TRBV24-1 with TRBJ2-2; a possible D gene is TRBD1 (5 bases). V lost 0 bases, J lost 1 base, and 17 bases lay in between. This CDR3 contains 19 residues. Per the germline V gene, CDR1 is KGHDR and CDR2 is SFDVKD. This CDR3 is CATSDLQIKGPRNTGELFF. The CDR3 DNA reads TGTGCCACCAGTGATTTGCAAATTAAGGGGCCGAGGAACACCGGGGAGCTGTTTTTT.

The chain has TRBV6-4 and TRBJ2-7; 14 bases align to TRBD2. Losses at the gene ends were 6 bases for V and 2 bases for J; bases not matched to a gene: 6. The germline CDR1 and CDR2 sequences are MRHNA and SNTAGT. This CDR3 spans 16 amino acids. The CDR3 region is CASSHGTSGRAYEQYF. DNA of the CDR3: TGTGCCAGCAGCCACGGGACTAGCGGGAGAGCCTACGAGCAGTACTTC.

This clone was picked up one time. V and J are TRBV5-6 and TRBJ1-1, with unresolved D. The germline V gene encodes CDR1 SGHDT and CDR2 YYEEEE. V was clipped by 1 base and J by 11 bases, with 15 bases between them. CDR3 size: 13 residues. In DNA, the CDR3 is TGTGCCAGCAGCTTGAAAACGGCCTTCGGGGCTTTCTTT. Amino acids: CASSLKTAFGAFF.

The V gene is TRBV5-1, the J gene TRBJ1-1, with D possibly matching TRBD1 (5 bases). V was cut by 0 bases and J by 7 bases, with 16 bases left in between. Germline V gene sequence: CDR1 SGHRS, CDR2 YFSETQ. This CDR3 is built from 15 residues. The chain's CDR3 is CASSLAVSGRLEAFF. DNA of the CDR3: TGCGCCAGCAGCTTGGCCGTTTCAGGGCGACTTGAAGCTTTCTTT.

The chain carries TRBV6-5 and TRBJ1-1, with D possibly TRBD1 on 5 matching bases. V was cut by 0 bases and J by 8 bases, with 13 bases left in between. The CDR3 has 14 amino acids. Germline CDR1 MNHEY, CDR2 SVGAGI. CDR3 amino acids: CASSYSTTEGEAFF. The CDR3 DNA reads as TGTGCCAGCAGTTACTCGACGACAGAAGGCGAAGCTTTCTTT.

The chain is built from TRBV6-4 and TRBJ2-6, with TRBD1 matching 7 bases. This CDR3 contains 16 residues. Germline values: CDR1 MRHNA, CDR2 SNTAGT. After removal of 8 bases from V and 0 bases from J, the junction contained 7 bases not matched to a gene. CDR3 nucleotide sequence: TGTGCCAGCCCACCGGGACAGAGCTCTGGGGCCAACGTCCTGACTTTC. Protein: CASPPGQSSGANVLTF.

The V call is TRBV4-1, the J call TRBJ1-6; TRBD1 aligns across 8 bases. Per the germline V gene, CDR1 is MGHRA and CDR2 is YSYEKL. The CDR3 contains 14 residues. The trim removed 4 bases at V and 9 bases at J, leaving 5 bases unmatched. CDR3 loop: CASSPRQGTSPLHF. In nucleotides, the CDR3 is TGCGCCAGCAGCCCTCGACAGGGGACTTCACCCCTCCACTTT.

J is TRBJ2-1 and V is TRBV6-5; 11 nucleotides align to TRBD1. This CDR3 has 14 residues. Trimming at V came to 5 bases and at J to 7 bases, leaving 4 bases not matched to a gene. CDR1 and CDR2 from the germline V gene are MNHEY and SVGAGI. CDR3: CASSRDRGLNEQFF. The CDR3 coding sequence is TGTGCCAGCAGTCGGGACAGGGGGTTGAATGAGCAGTTCTTC.

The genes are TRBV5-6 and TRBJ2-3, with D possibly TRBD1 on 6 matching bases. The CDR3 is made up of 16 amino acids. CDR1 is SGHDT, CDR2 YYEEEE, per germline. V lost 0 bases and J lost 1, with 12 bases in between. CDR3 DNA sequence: TGTGCCAGCAGCTTGGTCACAGGGTGGGGCACAGATACGCAGTATTTT. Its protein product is CASSLVTGWGTDTQYF. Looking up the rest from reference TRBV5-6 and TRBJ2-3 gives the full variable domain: DAGVTQSPTHLIKTRGQQVTLRCSPKSGHDTVSWYQQALGQGPQFIFQYYEEEERQRGNFPDRFSGHQFPNYSSELNVNALLLGDSALYLCASSLVTGWGTDTQYFGPGTRLTVL.

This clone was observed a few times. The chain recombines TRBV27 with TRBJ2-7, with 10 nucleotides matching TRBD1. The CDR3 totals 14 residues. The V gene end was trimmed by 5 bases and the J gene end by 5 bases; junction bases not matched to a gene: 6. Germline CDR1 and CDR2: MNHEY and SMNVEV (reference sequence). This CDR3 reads CASSQWDRGNEQYF. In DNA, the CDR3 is TGTGCCAGCAGTCAATGGGACAGGGGCAACGAGCAGTACTTC.

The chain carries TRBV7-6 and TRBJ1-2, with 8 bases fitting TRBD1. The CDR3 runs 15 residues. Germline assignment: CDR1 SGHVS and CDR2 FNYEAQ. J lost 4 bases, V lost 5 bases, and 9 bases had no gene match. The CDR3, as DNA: TGTGCCAGCAGCCGGGACAGGCGACCGACCTATGGCTACACCTTC. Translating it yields CASSRDRRPTYGYTF.